The entry below gives a single T cell receptor beta chain sequence along with its context. The junction differs from germline at one of its ends, possibly a read error. The data are from a study of T cell responses to AZD1222 COVID-19 vaccine. The table came from immunoSEQ multiplex PCR; TCRdb's copy has only in-frame clones and leaves some out. The data hold 70,000 to 90,000 clones, with approximately 83% observed a single time. The CDR3 totals 16 residues. Germline lookup yields CDR1 SGHAT and CDR2 FQNNGV. The chain couples TRBV11-2 to TRBJ2-2; D is possibly TRBD2 (5 bases). This specimen consisted of peripheral blood, obtained 28 days after the second AZD1222 dose. The source is an adult who received the AZD1222 COVID-19 vaccine. For the CDR3, the DNA is TGTGCCAGCAGCCTAGAGGGTCGTGGGAACACCGGGGAGCTGTTTTTT. Protein product: CASSLEGRGNTGELFF. Complete variable domain (other parts from reference TRBV11-2 and TRBJ2-2): EAGVAQSPRYKIIEKRQSVAFWCNPISGHATLYWYQQILGQGPKLLIQFQNNGVVDDSQLPKDRFSAERLKGVDSTLKIQPAKLEDSAVYLCASSLEGRGNTGELFFGEGSRLTVL.